Shown below are 13 T cell receptor beta chains from a single sample sequenced in a study of T cell responses to AZD1222 COVID-19 vaccine. Assay used: immunoSEQ multiplex PCR; TCRdb lists only in-frame clones, some missing. The sample has approximately 100,000 clones; 80% to 90% are singletons. Sample: peripheral blood, taken 28 days after the second AZD1222 dose. The receptors come from an adult who received the AZD1222 COVID-19 vaccine.

V gene TRBV7-6 combines with J gene TRBJ2-1; 14 bases match TRBD2. The CDR3 consists of 17 residues. Germline CDR1 SGHVS, CDR2 FNYEAQ. With V trimmed by 3 bases and J by 8 bases, 9 bases remained unmatched. This CDR3 is CASSLTSGRVLSDEQFF. CDR3 nucleotides: TGTGCCAGCAGCTTGACTAGCGGGAGGGTCTTAAGTGATGAGCAGTTCTTC.

The chain carries TRBV30 and TRBJ2-1, with TRBD2 identical over 8 bases. With V trimmed by 5 bases and J by 0 bases, 3 bases remained unmatched. The length of the CDR3 is 14 residues. From germline, CDR1 is GTSNPN and CDR2 SVGIG (reference sequence). CDR3 sequence: CAWGGGSSYNEQFF. CDR3 bases: TGTGCCTGGGGCGGGGGGAGCTCCTACAATGAGCAGTTCTTC.

The chain joins TRBV7-7 to TRBJ2-5; the D gene could be TRBD1 or TRBD2 (6 bases each). Germline assignment: CDR1 SSHAT and CDR2 FNYEAQ (reference sequence). The CDR3 has 14 amino acids. V lost 1 base, J lost 7 bases, and 13 bases lay in between. The CDR3, as DNA: TGTGCCAGCAGCTTAGAAGGGGGGAGAGGGACCCAGTACTTC. It translates to CASSLEGGRGTQYF. Full variable domain (remainder filled in from reference TRBV7-7 and TRBJ2-5): GAGVSQSPRYKVTKRGQDVTLRCDPISSHATLYWYQQALGQGPEFLTYFNYEAQPDKSGLPSDRFSAERPEGSISTLTIQRTEQRDSAMYRCASSLEGGRGTQYFGPGTRLLVL.

The chain is built from TRBV4-1 and TRBJ1-1, with D possibly TRBD1 on 5 matching bases. Germline V lookup: CDR1 MGHRA, CDR2 YSYEKL. The CDR3 consists of 14 residues. V dropped 1 base and J dropped 5 bases, with 11 bases sitting between them. The CDR3 loop reads CASSQAVRGTEAFF. The CDR3 DNA follows: TGCGCCAGCAGCCAAGCGGTTAGGGGAACTGAAGCTTTCTTT.

This chain connects TRBV6-1 to TRBJ2-1, with 7 nucleotides matching TRBD1. The CDR3 is 17 amino acids. Germline V gene data show CDR1 as MNHNS and CDR2 as SASEGT. Trimming took 4 bases from V and 3 from J; bases not matched to a gene: 12. CDR3 nucleotide sequence: TGTGCCAGCAGTGCCTACCTCACAGGGGTATTCTACAATGAGCAGTTCTTC. Translated: CASSAYLTGVFYNEQFF.

J is TRBJ1-3 and V is TRBV5-4, with 7 bases lining up with TRBD1. This CDR3 is 16 amino acids long. Germline assignment: CDR1 SGHNT and CDR2 YYREEE (reference sequence). V lost 4 bases, J lost 0 bases, and 7 bases stayed unmatched. DNA of the CDR3: TGTGCCAGCAGCGTGGGACAGAGCCCCTCTGGAAACACCATATATTTT. It translates to CASSVGQSPSGNTIYF.

The chain joins TRBV15 to TRBJ1-2; the D is unclear. The V end lost 0 bases, the J end lost 0 bases, and 5 bases lay between the germline ends. CDR3 length: 14 amino acids. Per the germline V gene, CDR1 is LNHNV and CDR2 is YYDKDF (reference sequence). This CDR3 reads CATSRDTANYGYTF. CDR3 DNA sequence: TGTGCCACCAGCAGAGATACAGCTAACTATGGCTACACCTTC.

This clone is a singleton in its sample. This chain links TRBV27 with TRBJ1-2; 7 bases are shared with TRBD1. CDR3 length: 16 amino acids. J gave up 8 bases and V 6 bases, and 18 bases lay outside the gene matches. From germline, CDR1 is MNHEY and CDR2 SMNVEV (reference sequence). As DNA, the CDR3 is TGTGCCAGCAGCCACCGTAACCCAGACAGGGCTGGAGGCTACACCTTC. Translation gives CASSHRNPDRAGGYTF.

This chain connects TRBV5-1 to TRBJ2-5; maybe TRBD1 (5 bases). Germline values: CDR1 SGHRS, CDR2 YFSETQ. The CDR3 length is 14 residues. Trimming took off 4 bases at V and 4 bases at J, with 14 bases between the two ends. The chain's CDR3 is CASSPGSQGETQYF. In DNA, the CDR3 is TGCGCCAGCAGCCCTGGATCCCAGGGAGAGACCCAGTACTTC.

The V and J genes are TRBV18 and TRBJ2-1, with D perhaps TRBD2 (6 bases). CDR1 KGHSH and CDR2 LQKENI come from the germline V gene. V was trimmed by 3 bases and J by 1 base, leaving 16 bases between them. The CDR3 loop spans 17 amino acids. CDR3 amino acids: CASSPGRGAGSYNEQFF. CDR3 nucleotides: TGTGCCAGCTCACCGGGGAGAGGAGCGGGTTCCTACAATGAGCAGTTCTTC.

The rearrangement uses TRBV20-1 and TRBJ1-5; D remains unclear. Trimming took off 3 bases at V and 1 base at J, with 4 bases between the two ends. The V gene's germline CDR1 is DFQATT and CDR2 SNEGSKA (reference sequence). The CDR3 is 12 residues long. Written as DNA, the CDR3 is TGCAGTGCTAGTAGAAGCAATCAGCCCCAGCATTTT. Its protein product is CSASRSNQPQHF.

The chain combines TRBV11-3 with TRBJ2-2; 7 bases fit TRBD2. Germline values: CDR1 SGHNT, CDR2 YENEEA. CDR3 length: 15 amino acids. V dropped 0 bases and J dropped 4; count of bases not matched to a gene: 2. The CDR3 loop reads CASSLEGGSTGELFF. The CDR3 nucleotides are TGTGCCAGCAGCTTAGAGGGAGGGTCCACCGGGGAGCTGTTTTTT.

The chain employs TRBV6-5 and TRBJ1-3; possible D gene TRBD1, 6 bases. This CDR3 has 15 amino acids. Germline V CDR1 and CDR2: MNHEY, SVGAGI. Deletions cut 5 bases from V and 0 bases from J, with 11 bases between. The CDR3 DNA is TGTGCCAGCAGTCTTTCGGGACACTCTGGAAACACCATATATTTT. It translates to CASSLSGHSGNTIYF.